A selection of T cell receptor beta chains follows, all from one sample in a study of blood T cell repertoires in COVID-19. Sequencing was performed with immunoSEQ multiplex PCR; in TCRdb, only in-frame clones are kept and a portion is missing. The table shows about 260,000 clones, with approximately 90% occurring only once. The sequencing input was peripheral blood. The receptors derive from a woman aged 40 to 49 with acute or convalescent COVID-19. Each CDR3 is given with its conserved first and last residue. D genes are given only for firm matches. The listing skips clone size in some rows; elsewhere it reads once, few, many or a size class.

D gene	clone size	J gene	V gene	CDR3 protein	CDR3 DNA
NA	NA	TRBJ2-6	TRBV19	CASREISSGANVLTF	TGTGCCAGTAGGGAGATTAGCTCTGGGGCCAACGTCCTGACTTTC
TRBD1	NA	TRBJ2-5	TRBV7-3	CASSRDRGRETQYF	TGTGCCAGCAGCAGGGACAGGGGTAGGGAGACCCAGTACTTC
NA	NA	TRBJ2-1	TRBV19	CASRPLTGSSYNEQFF	TGTGCCAGTAGACCCCTTACGGGGAGCTCCTACAATGAGCAGTTCTTC
NA	NA	TRBJ1-1	TRBV6-5	CASSYADKNTEAFF	TGTGCCAGCAGTTACGCAGACAAGAACACTGAAGCTTTCTTT
TRBD1	NA	TRBJ1-4	TRBV10-2	CASSSQGGEKLFF	TGCGCCAGCAGTTCGCAGGGGGGTGAAAAACTGTTTTTT
TRBD1	NA	TRBJ1-4	TRBV6-5	CASRPGQNEKLFF	TGTGCCAGCAGACCGGGACAGAATGAAAAACTGTTTTTT
TRBD1	NA	TRBJ1-4	TRBV30	CAWSLGTGVEKLFF	TGTGCCTGGAGTCTGGGGACAGGGGTTGAAAAACTGTTTTTT
NA	NA	TRBJ1-2	TRBV21-1	CASSSRDSAYTF	TGTGCCAGCAGCAGCAGGGACAGCGCCTACACCTTC
TRBD2	few	TRBJ2-3	TRBV3-1/TRBV3-2	CASSQGGGTRPDTQYF	TGTGCCAGCAGCCAAGGTGGAGGGACTAGACCAGATACGCAGTATTTT
TRBD2	NA	TRBJ2-5	TRBV19	CASNFIAGSSETQYF	TGTGCCAGTAACTTCATAGCGGGATCTTCGGAGACCCAGTACTTC
NA	NA	TRBJ1-4	TRBV29-1	CSVERAGRINEKLFF	TGCAGCGTTGAAAGGGCGGGGCGGATTAATGAAAAACTGTTTTTT
NA	NA	TRBJ1-6	TRBV9	CASSVVGRGNSPLHF	TGTGCCAGCAGCGTAGTAGGCCGGGGTAATTCACCCCTCCACTTT
TRBD2	NA	TRBJ2-5	TRBV7-2	CASSLVASGGAETQYF	TGTGCCAGCAGCTTAGTGGCTAGCGGGGGGGCAGAGACCCAGTACTTC
TRBD1	NA	TRBJ2-3	TRBV2	CASSPGTGTMRADTQYF	TGTGCCAGCAGTCCCGGGACAGGGACGATGAGGGCAGATACGCAGTATTTT
TRBD1	NA	TRBJ1-6	TRBV20-1	CSASPGQGLHNSPLHF	TGCAGTGCTAGTCCGGGACAGGGTTTGCATAATTCACCCCTCCACTTT
TRBD2	NA	TRBJ2-3	TRBV5-4	CASSSAAGLVDTQYF	TGTGCCAGCAGCTCGGCGGCGGGACTAGTCGATACGCAGTATTTT
NA	NA	TRBJ1-3	TRBV12-3/TRBV12-4	CASSFLDTIYF	TGTGCCAGCAGTTTCTTAGACACCATATATTTT
NA	NA	TRBJ1-2	TRBV18	CASSPFRGVTNYGYTF	TGTGCCAGCTCACCCTTTCGGGGGGTGACTAACTATGGCTACACCTTC
NA	NA	TRBJ2-3	TRBV5-1	CASSPSTGADTQYF	TGCGCCAGCAGCCCCTCGACAGGCGCAGATACGCAGTATTTT
NA	NA	TRBJ1-1	TRBV11-1	CASSLRTGELNTEAFF	TGTGCCAGCAGCTTACGCACGGGGGAGCTGAACACTGAAGCTTTCTTT
NA	NA	TRBJ2-1	TRBV3-1/TRBV3-2	CASSQGSRYNEQFF	TGTGCCAGCAGCCAAGGGTCCAGGTACAATGAGCAGTTCTTC
NA	NA	TRBJ2-2	TRBV6-5	CASSYGGAAATGELFF	TGTGCCAGCAGTTACGGGGGGGCGGCGGCCACCGGGGAGCTGTTTTTT
NA	NA	TRBJ1-6	TRBV3-1/TRBV3-2	CASSQGRGSSPLHF	TGTGCCAGCAGCCAAGGAAGAGGTTCTTCACCCCTCCACTTT
TRBD1	NA	TRBJ1-2	TRBV19	CASSFRGESNYGYTF	TGTGCCAGTAGTTTCAGGGGGGAATCTAACTATGGCTACACCTTC
NA	few	TRBJ1-5	TRBV7-6	CASSLGENQPQHF	TGTGCCAGCAGCTTAGGTGAGAATCAGCCCCAGCATTTT
TRBD1	NA	TRBJ1-4	TRBV9	CASSTSGTGFEKLFF	TGTGCCAGCAGCACCTCCGGGACAGGGTTTGAAAAACTGTTTTTT
TRBD1	NA	TRBJ1-5	TRBV6-6	CASSPPGQGGQGRQPQHF	TGTGCCAGCAGTCCTCCGGGACAGGGAGGCCAGGGGAGGCAGCCCCAGCATTTT
TRBD1	NA	TRBJ1-5	TRBV2	CASRGQGRNQPQHF	TGTGCCAGCAGAGGACAGGGTAGAAATCAGCCCCAGCATTTT
TRBD1	NA	TRBJ1-5	TRBV27	CASSWGQGGNQPQHF	TGTGCCAGCAGCTGGGGACAGGGGGGCAATCAGCCCCAGCATTTT
NA	few	TRBJ1-1	TRBV10-1	CASSEWRAVNTEAFF	TGCGCCAGCAGTGAGTGGAGGGCTGTGAACACTGAAGCTTTCTTT
TRBD1	NA	TRBJ2-1	TRBV5-6	CASSADRGRYNEQFF	TGTGCCAGCAGCGCGGACAGGGGACGTTACAATGAGCAGTTCTTC
NA	NA	TRBJ1-5	TRBV7-8	CASSPTGNQPQHF	TGTGCCAGCAGCCCTACTGGTAATCAGCCCCAGCATTTT
TRBD1	NA	TRBJ1-2	TRBV9	CASSHRTGGAYGYTF	TGTGCCAGCAGCCACCGGACAGGGGGCGCCTATGGCTACACCTTC
NA	NA	TRBJ1-1	TRBV30	CAWTHSRANTEAFF	TGTGCCTGGACCCACTCCAGGGCTAACACTGAAGCTTTCTTT
NA	NA	TRBJ1-1	TRBV9	CASSVREGMNTEAFF	TGTGCCAGCAGCGTTAGGGAGGGGATGAACACTGAAGCTTTCTTT
NA	NA	TRBJ1-1	TRBV2	CASRGSGTEAFF	TGTGCCAGCAGAGGATCCGGGACTGAAGCTTTCTTT
TRBD1	NA	TRBJ1-1	TRBV7-9	CASSRTTGGAPNEAFF	TGTGCCAGCAGCCGCACGACAGGGGGCGCCCCGAATGAAGCTTTCTTT
TRBD1	NA	TRBJ1-6	TRBV30	CARGTENNSPLHF	TGTGCACGGGGGACAGAGAATAATTCACCCCTCCACTTT
TRBD1	NA	TRBJ1-5	TRBV10-3	CAISMTGESNQPQHF	TGTGCCATCAGTATGACAGGGGAAAGCAATCAGCCCCAGCATTTT
NA	NA	TRBJ1-4	TRBV15	CATSARGGRGNEKLFF	TGTGCCACCAGCGCCCGAGGGGGTCGGGGTAATGAAAAACTGTTTTTT
TRBD1	NA	TRBJ2-2	TRBV10-3	CAISGTANTGELFF	TGTGCCATCAGCGGGACAGCGAACACCGGGGAGCTGTTTTTT
NA	NA	TRBJ1-1	TRBV18	CASSPQVAGNTEAFF	TGTGCCAGCTCACCACAAGTGGCAGGGAACACTGAAGCTTTCTTT
TRBD1	few	TRBJ1-2	TRBV6-6	CASSAGTGFNYGYTF	TGTGCCAGCAGTGCCGGGACAGGGTTTAACTATGGCTACACCTTC
NA	NA	TRBJ1-2	TRBV9	CASSTGIIRGERGYTF	TGTGCCAGCAGCACCGGAATAATACGTGGTGAGCGGGGCTACACCTTC